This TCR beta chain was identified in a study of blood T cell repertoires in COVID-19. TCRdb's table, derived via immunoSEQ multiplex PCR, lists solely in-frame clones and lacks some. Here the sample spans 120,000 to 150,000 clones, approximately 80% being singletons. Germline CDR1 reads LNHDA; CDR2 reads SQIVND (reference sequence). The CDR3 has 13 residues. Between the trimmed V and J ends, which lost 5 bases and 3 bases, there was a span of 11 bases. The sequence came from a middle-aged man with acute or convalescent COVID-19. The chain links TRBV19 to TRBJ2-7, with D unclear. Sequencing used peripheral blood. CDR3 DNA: TGTGCCAGTAGTTCCCGGCCAGGCTACGAGCAGTACTTC. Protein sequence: CASSSRPGYEQYF.